Below are 5 T cell receptor beta chains sequenced from a single sample in a study of preoperative IRX-2 immunotherapy in early breast cancer. Sequencing used immunoSEQ multiplex PCR; TCRdb keeps in-frame clones, though not all of them. Among about 43,000 clones listed, approximately 94% were seen once. Treatment of the sample: preoperative locoregional IRX-2 cytokine immunotherapy. The material sequenced was tumor tissue, taken after IRX-2 immunotherapy. Receptor source: a human donor with breast cancer.

This clone was observed a single time. V is TRBV7-9 and J is TRBJ1-3; weak D call: TRBD1 (5 bases). Germline-derived CDR1 and CDR2 are SEHNR and FQNEAQ (reference sequence). The CDR3 extends over 15 amino acids. The germline V and J ends were trimmed by 3 bases and 4 bases, with 13 bases remaining between them. CDR3 amino acids: CASSFGGTRGNTIYF. The CDR3 DNA reads as TGTGCCAGCAGCTTCGGAGGGACTAGAGGAAACACCATATATTTT.

The chain carries TRBV11-2 and TRBJ2-2, with D perhaps matching TRBD2 (6 bases). The CDR3 sequence is 15 residues long. Germline V gives CDR1 SGHAT, CDR2 FQNNGV. Trimming took off 5 bases at V and 3 bases at J, with 13 bases between the two ends. This CDR3 reads CASSPRDFDTGELFF. The CDR3 nucleotides are TGTGCCAGCAGCCCCCGGGACTTTGACACCGGGGAGCTGTTTTTT.

In DNA, the CDR3 is TGTGCCAGCAGACTAGCGGGGGGCTCCGGCCCTTACAATGAGCAGTTCTTC. Translating it yields CASRLAGGSGPYNEQFF. The gene calls are TRBV5-4 and TRBJ2-1; 12 bases line up with TRBD2. The junction had 10 bases not matched to a gene; V was cut back by 5 bases and J by 4 bases. The CDR3 consists of 17 residues. Looked up from germline, CDR1 is SGHNT and CDR2 is YYREEE (reference sequence).

The chain recombines TRBV29-1 with TRBJ2-2; D uncertain. Germline CDR1 and CDR2: SQVTM and ANQGSEA. Trimming removed 6 bases from V and 4 bases from J, with 9 bases in between. CDR3 size: 12 residues. CDR3: CSVETTTGELFF. The DNA for the CDR3 is TGCAGCGTCGAAACTACCACCGGGGAGCTGTTTTTT.

V usage is TRBV7-2 and J usage is TRBJ2-1; D is unresolved. The ends were cut back, 2 bases at V and 0 bases at J, with 8 bases in the middle. There are 15 residues in the CDR3. Germline CDR1 and CDR2: SGHTA and FQGNSA. Here the CDR3 reads CASSLQLTSYNEQFF. DNA for the CDR3: TGTGCCAGCAGCTTACAGCTGACCTCCTACAATGAGCAGTTCTTC.